Listed here are 14 T cell receptor beta chains from one sample, sequenced in a study of cytomegalovirus exposure and HLA in healthy donors (dated by TCRdb to about 2017). Libraries were constructed by the immunoSEQ multiplex PCR assay. As stored in TCRdb, this immuneACCESS dataset retains in-frame rearrangements with V and J assigned. A fraction of the clones does not appear; measured against another copy, unresolved V genes explain less than half of the discrepancy, and the remainder lacks a known reason. The sample data list 95,000 to 150,000 clones, and roughly 89% of these were observed just once. The leading ten clones occupy less than 1.5% of the sample. Source material: PBMCs. These receptors were taken from a woman between 18 and 30 years old in good health and CMV-seronegative.

The chain couples TRBV11-2 to TRBJ2-1; D might be TRBD2 (6 bases). This CDR3 has 13 residues. Germline-derived CDR1 and CDR2 are SGHAT and FQNNGV. Trimming removed 1 base from V and 12 bases from J, with 13 bases in between. CDR3 loop: CASSLVTSIVQFF. In DNA form, the CDR3 reads TGTGCCAGCAGCTTAGTTACTAGCATTGTGCAGTTCTTC.

The J gene is TRBJ1-1, the V gene TRBV2; no reliable D call. Germline CDR1 SNHLY, CDR2 FYNNEI. This CDR3 contains 12 residues. V lost 2 bases and J 2 bases, leaving 3 bases between the germline ends. The chain's CDR3 is CASSELNTEAFF. The CDR3 nucleotides are TGTGCCAGCAGTGAACTTAACACTGAAGCTTTCTTT.

The rearrangement joins TRBV7-6 to TRBJ2-1; the D is unclear. Germline loops: CDR1 SGHVS, CDR2 FNYEAQ. The V gene lost 5 bases and the J gene lost 7 bases, with 6 bases spanning the gap. The CDR3 has 11 amino acids. The CDR3 protein is CASSTTNEQFF. CDR3 nucleotides: TGTGCCAGCAGCACTACGAATGAGCAGTTCTTC.

V and J are TRBV11-2 and TRBJ2-7, with 8 bases aligning to TRBD2. The V gene end was trimmed by 4 bases and the J gene end by 3 bases; junction bases not matched to a gene: 14. Germline V gene data show CDR1 as SGHAT and CDR2 as FQNNGV. The CDR3 is made up of 17 amino acids. The CDR3 region is CASSSRGGGPFIYEQYF. In DNA form, the CDR3 reads TGTGCCAGCAGCTCCCGGGGGGGAGGGCCGTTCATCTACGAGCAGTACTTC. The entire variable domain, with the rest obtained from reference TRBV11-2 and TRBJ2-7, is as follows: EAGVAQSPRYKIIEKRQSVAFWCNPISGHATLYWYQQILGQGPKLLIQFQNNGVVDDSQLPKDRFSAERLKGVDSTLKIQPAKLEDSAVYLCASSSRGGGPFIYEQYFGPGTRLTVT.

This clone has a single count. At one end the junction does not follow the germline gene, possibly because of a read error. V is TRBV5-1 and J is TRBJ2-5; TRBD1 aligns across 10 bases. CDR1 and CDR2 from the germline V gene are SGHRS and YFSETQ. The CDR3 totals 16 residues. The DNA for the CDR3 is TGCGCCAGCAGCTTGGTCCAGACAGGGGGCCAAGAGACCCAGCACTTC. Residues: CASSLVQTGGQETQHF.

The V and J genes are TRBV2 and TRBJ1-2; no firm D call. CDR1 is SNHLY, CDR2 FYNNEI, per germline. The germline V and J ends were trimmed by 4 bases and 0 bases, with 9 bases remaining between them. The CDR3 consists of 14 residues. The CDR3 region is CASSVDTTNYGYTF. CDR3 in DNA: TGTGCCAGCAGTGTCGACACCACTAACTATGGCTACACCTTC. Full variable domain (rest looked up from reference TRBV2 and TRBJ1-2): EPEVTQTPSHQVTQMGQEVILRCVPISNHLYFYWYRQILGQKVEFLVSFYNNEISEKSEIFDDQFSVERPDGSNFTLKIRSTKLEDSAMYFCASSVDTTNYGYTFGSGTRLTVV.

J is TRBJ1-1 and V is TRBV6-5; D is unclear. Trimming removed 0 bases at V and 4 bases at J, with 15 bases between. Per germline, CDR1 MNHEY and CDR2 SVGAGI. This CDR3 spans 16 amino acids. CDR3 coding DNA: TGTGCCAGCAGTTACTCGAAAGTCGTGGGGAGCACTGAAGCTTTCTTT. Residues: CASSYSKVVGSTEAFF.

The chain combines TRBV19 with TRBJ1-2, with 7 bases lining up with TRBD1. Germline V gene data show CDR1 as LNHDA and CDR2 as SQIVND (reference sequence). With V trimmed by 4 bases and J by 6 bases, 5 bases remained unmatched. The CDR3 sequence is 13 residues long. The CDR3 protein is CASSSQGVDGYTF. The CDR3 nucleotides read TGTGCCAGTAGTAGTCAGGGGGTCGATGGCTACACCTTC. Using reference TRBV19 and TRBJ1-2 for the parts outside the CDR3, the full variable domain is DGGITQSPKYLFRKEGQNVTLSCEQNLNHDAMYWYRQDPGQGLRLIYYSQIVNDFQKGDIAEGYSVSREKKESFPLTVTSAQKNPTAFYLCASSSQGVDGYTFGSGTRLTVV.

V and J are TRBV7-2 and TRBJ1-3; D remains unclear. Germline V gene lookup returns CDR1 SGHTA and CDR2 FQGNSA. V lost 6 bases, J lost 8 bases, and 11 bases lay in between. The CDR3 covers 12 residues. The CDR3 DNA is TGTGCCAGCAGGGCTTTGCCACACACCATATATTTT. Translated: CASRALPHTIYF.

The chain couples TRBV6-1 to TRBJ2-3, with TRBD2 identical over 8 bases. The J segment lost 1 base and the V segment lost 1 base, leaving 1 base of the junction unmatched. CDR1 and CDR2 (germline): MNHNS, SASEGT. The CDR3 sequence is 15 residues long. The CDR3 spells CASSEVGGGTDTQYF. CDR3 nucleotides: TGTGCCAGCAGTGAAGTCGGGGGGGGCACAGATACGCAGTATTTT.

The chain links TRBV14 to TRBJ2-5; TRBD1 aligns across 7 bases. The CDR3 totals 18 residues. Trimming cost V 1 base and J 1 base; bases outside gene matches: 12. Germline lookup yields CDR1 SGHDN and CDR2 FVKESK. CDR3 residues: CASSQGSLGQPFQETQYF. CDR3 in DNA: TGTGCCAGCAGCCAAGGCTCCTTGGGACAGCCGTTCCAAGAGACCCAGTACTTC.

The chain combines TRBV4-3 with TRBJ1-4, with D maybe TRBD1 (5 bases). There are 17 residues in the CDR3. CDR1 LGHNA and CDR2 YSLEER come from the germline V gene. The ends were cut back, 4 bases at V and 3 bases at J, with 18 bases in the middle. CDR3 nucleotide sequence: TGCGCCAGCAGCCCAGGCGCCTCGGGCAGGGCTAATGAAAAACTGTTTTTT. Translating it yields CASSPGASGRANEKLFF.

The chain couples TRBV14 to TRBJ1-1; maybe TRBD1 (6 bases). The CDR3 runs 16 residues. Between the trimmed V and J ends, which lost 0 bases and 1 base, there was a span of 12 bases. CDR1 is SGHDN, CDR2 FVKESK, per germline. In DNA form, the CDR3 reads TGTGCCAGCAGCCAAGATCCAGGGGTTACGAACACTGAAGCTTTCTTT. It specifies CASSQDPGVTNTEAFF.

This clone has only a few counts. The CDR3 here is CAWSITVRGNEQFF. CDR3 sequence (DNA): TGTGCCTGGAGTATCACCGTACGAGGCAATGAGCAGTTCTTC. This chain uses TRBV30 with TRBJ2-1; D is uncertain. The CDR3 loop spans 14 amino acids. Germline V gene data show CDR1 as GTSNPN and CDR2 as SVGIG (reference sequence). V was cut by 2 bases and J by 6 bases, with 14 bases left in between.